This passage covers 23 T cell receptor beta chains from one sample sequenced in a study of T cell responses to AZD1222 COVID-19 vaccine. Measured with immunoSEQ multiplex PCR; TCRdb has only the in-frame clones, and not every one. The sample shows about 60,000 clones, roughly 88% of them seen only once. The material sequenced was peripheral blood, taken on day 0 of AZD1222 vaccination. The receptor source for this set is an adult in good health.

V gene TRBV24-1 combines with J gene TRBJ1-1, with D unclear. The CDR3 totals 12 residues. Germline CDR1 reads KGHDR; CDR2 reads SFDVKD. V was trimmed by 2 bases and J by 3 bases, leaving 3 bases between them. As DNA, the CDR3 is TGTGCCACCAGTGATTATGACACTGAAGCTTTCTTT. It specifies CATSDYDTEAFF.

As DNA, the CDR3 is TGTGCCAGCAGCCCTCAACTAGGCGCCTACGAGCAGTACTTC. Its protein is CASSPQLGAYEQYF. The V call is TRBV7-2, the J call TRBJ2-7; TRBD2 is a possible D gene (5 bases). The V gene lost 5 bases and the J gene lost 2 bases, with 13 bases spanning the gap. Per germline, CDR1 SGHTA and CDR2 FQGNSA. The CDR3 totals 14 residues. Using reference TRBV7-2 and TRBJ2-7 for the parts outside the CDR3, the full variable domain is GAGVSQSPSNKVTEKGKDVELRCDPISGHTALYWYRQSLGQGLEFLIYFQGNSAPDKSGLPSDRFSAERTGGSVSTLTIQRTQQEDSAVYLCASSPQLGAYEQYFGPGTRLTVT.

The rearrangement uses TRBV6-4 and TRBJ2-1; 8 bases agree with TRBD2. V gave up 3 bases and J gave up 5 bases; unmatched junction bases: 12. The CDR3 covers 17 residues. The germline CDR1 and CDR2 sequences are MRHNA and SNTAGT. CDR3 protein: CASSENLAGLGHNEQFF. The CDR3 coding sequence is TGTGCCAGCAGTGAGAATTTAGCGGGACTCGGGCACAATGAGCAGTTCTTC.

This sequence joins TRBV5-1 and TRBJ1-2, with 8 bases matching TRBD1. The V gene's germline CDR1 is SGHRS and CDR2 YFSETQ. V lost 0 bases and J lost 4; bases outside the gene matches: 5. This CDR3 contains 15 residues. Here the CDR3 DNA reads TGCGCCAGCAGCTTGGGGGACAGGAGGAGCTATGGCTACACCTTC. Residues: CASSLGDRRSYGYTF.

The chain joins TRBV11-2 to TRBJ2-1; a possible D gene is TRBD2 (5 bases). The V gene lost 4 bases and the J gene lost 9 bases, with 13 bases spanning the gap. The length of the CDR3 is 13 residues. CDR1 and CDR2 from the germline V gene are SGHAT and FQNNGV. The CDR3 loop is CASSSPGSVEQFF. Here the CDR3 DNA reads TGTGCCAGCAGCTCGCCTGGGAGCGTTGAGCAGTTCTTC.

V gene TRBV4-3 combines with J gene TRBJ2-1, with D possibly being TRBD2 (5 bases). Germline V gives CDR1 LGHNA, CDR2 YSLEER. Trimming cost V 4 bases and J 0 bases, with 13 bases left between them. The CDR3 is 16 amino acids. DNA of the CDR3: TGCGCCAGCAGCCCTCGGCCTAGCTCCTCCTACAATGAGCAGTTCTTC. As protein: CASSPRPSSSYNEQFF.

The CDR3: CASSVTSGNFNEQFF. The DNA for the CDR3 is TGTGCCAGCAGCGTTACTAGCGGGAACTTCAATGAGCAGTTCTTC. The chain carries TRBV9 and TRBJ2-1, with 10 bases aligning to TRBD2. Germline lookup yields CDR1 SGDLS and CDR2 YYNGEE. The CDR3 covers 15 residues. V lost 2 bases, J lost 6 bases, and 5 bases stayed unmatched.

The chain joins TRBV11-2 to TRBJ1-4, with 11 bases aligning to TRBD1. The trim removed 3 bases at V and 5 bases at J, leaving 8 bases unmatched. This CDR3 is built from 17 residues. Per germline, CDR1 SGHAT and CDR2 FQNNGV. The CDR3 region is CASSLSIGQGANEKLFF. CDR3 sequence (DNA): TGTGCCAGCAGCTTGTCAATAGGACAGGGGGCCAATGAAAAACTGTTTTTT.

CDR3 nucleotides: TGCGCCAGCAGATGGGGACGAGAGCAGTTCTTC. Protein product: CASRWGREQFF. The V call is TRBV4-1, the J call TRBJ2-1; D might be TRBD1 or TRBD2, each matching 5 bases. The CDR3 extends over 11 amino acids. V was pared by 6 bases and J by 10 bases, with 10 bases between. The V gene's germline CDR1 is MGHRA and CDR2 YSYEKL.

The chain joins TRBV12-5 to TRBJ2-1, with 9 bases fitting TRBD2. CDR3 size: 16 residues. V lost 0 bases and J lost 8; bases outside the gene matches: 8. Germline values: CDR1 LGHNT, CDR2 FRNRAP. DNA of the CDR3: TGTGCTAGTGGTTTGGTACTGGCGGGAGGGGCGGATGAGCAGTTCTTC. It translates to CASGLVLAGGADEQFF.

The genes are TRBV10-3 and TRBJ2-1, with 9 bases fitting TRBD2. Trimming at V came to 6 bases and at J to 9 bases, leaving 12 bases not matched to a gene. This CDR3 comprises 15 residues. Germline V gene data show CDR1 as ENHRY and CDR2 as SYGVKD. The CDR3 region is CAISPVAGGPSEQFF. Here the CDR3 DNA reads TGTGCCATCAGCCCTGTGGCGGGAGGGCCAAGTGAGCAGTTCTTC.

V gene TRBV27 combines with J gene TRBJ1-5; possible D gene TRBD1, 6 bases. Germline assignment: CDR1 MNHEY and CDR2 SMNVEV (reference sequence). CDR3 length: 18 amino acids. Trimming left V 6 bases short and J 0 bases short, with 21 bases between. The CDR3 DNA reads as TGTGCCAGCAGCGAGACGGGGGGCAACATGTATAGCAATCAGCCCCAGCATTTT. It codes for CASSETGGNMYSNQPQHF.

The CDR3 spells CASSQTSGSSYEQYF. For the CDR3, the DNA is TGTGCCAGCAGCCAGACTAGCGGTAGCTCCTACGAGCAGTACTTC. The genes are TRBV6-2 or TRBV6-3 and TRBJ2-7, with 9 bases identical to TRBD2. This CDR3 has 15 amino acids. Germline CDR1 reads MNHEY; CDR2 reads SVGEGT. Trimming cost V 6 bases and J 0 bases; bases outside gene matches: 6.

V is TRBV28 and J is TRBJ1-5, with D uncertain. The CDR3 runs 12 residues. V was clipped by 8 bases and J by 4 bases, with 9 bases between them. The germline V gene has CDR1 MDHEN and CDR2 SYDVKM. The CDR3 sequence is CASDGNNQPQHF. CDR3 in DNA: TGTGCCAGCGACGGAAATAATCAGCCCCAGCATTTT.

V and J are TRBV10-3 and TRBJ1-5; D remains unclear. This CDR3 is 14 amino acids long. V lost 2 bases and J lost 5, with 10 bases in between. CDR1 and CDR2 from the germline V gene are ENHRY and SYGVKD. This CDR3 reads CAISEGQSYQPQHF. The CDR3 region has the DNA TGTGCCATCAGTGAGGGGCAGAGCTATCAGCCCCAGCATTTT.

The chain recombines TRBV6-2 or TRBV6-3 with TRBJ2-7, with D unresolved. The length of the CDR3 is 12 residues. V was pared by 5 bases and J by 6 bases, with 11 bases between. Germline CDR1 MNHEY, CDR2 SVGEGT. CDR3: CASSPGLVEQYV. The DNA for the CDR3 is TGTGCCAGCAGTCCCGGGTTAGTCGAGCAGTACGTC.

CDR3 sequence: CASGLGGLAGWDTQYF. In DNA, the CDR3 is TGTGCTAGTGGTTTGGGAGGACTAGCGGGATGGGATACGCAGTATTTT. The J gene is TRBJ2-3, the V gene TRBV12-5, with TRBD2 matching over 12 bases. The V gene end was trimmed by 1 base and the J gene end by 6 bases; junction bases not matched to a gene: 5. This CDR3 has 16 amino acids. Per the germline V gene, CDR1 is LGHNT and CDR2 is FRNRAP.

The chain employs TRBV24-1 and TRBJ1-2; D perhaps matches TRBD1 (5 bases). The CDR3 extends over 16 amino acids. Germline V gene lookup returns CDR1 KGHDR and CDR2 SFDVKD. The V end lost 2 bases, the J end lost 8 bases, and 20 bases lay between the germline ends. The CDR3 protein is CATSDSEASGTWGYTF. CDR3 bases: TGTGCCACCAGTGATTCCGAGGCCTCCGGGACTTGGGGCTACACCTTC.

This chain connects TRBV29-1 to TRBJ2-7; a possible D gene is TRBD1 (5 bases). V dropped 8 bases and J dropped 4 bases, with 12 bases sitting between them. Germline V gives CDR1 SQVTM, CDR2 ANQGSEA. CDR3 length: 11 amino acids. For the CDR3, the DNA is TGCAGCCCCGACAGAAGTTACGAGCAGTACGTC. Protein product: CSPDRSYEQYV.

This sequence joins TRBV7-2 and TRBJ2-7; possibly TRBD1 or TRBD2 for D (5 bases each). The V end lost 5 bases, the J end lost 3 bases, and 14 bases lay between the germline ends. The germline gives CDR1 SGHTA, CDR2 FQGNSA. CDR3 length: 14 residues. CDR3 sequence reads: CASSPGTSIYEQYV. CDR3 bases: TGTGCCAGCAGCCCTGGGACCTCTATCTACGAGCAGTACGTC.

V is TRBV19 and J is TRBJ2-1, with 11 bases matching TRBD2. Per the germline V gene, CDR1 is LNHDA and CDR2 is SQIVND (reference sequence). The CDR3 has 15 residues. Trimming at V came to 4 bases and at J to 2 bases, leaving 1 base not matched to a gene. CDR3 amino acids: CASSTLAGAYNEQFF. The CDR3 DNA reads TGTGCCAGTAGTACACTAGCGGGGGCCTACAATGAGCAGTTCTTC.

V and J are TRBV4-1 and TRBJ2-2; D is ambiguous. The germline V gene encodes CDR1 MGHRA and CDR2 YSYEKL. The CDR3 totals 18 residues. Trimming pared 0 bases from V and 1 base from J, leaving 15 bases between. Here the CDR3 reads CASSQDLFPARNTGELFF. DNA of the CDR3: TGCGCCAGCAGCCAAGATCTATTCCCAGCAAGGAACACCGGGGAGCTGTTTTTT.

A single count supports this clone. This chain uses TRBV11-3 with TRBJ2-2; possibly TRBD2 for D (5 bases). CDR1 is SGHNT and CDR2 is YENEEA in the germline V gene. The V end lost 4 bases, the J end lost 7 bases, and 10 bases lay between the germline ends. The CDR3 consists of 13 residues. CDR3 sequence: CASSYSGSGELFF. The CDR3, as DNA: TGTGCCAGCAGCTATTCGGGGAGCGGGGAGCTGTTTTTT.